This T cell receptor beta chain is from a study of blood T cell repertoires in COVID-19. Study in general: Samples representing acute and convalescent COVID-19 were sourced from the United States, Italy and Spain. Sources were T cells, B-cell-depleted T cells, or PBMCs; the material itself was cDNA or gDNA.

This clone appeared a few times. Authors' analysis steps: Reference gene primer amplification in the assay estimated nucleated cell counts. Some clones are missing from TCRdb's copy, which holds only in-frame ones; the method was immunoSEQ multiplex PCR. The V and J calls and clone size are taken from that table; D and trimming were inferred from the DNA. In the table there are 70,000 to 90,000 clones, about 86% of which are singletons. While infection was still active, Seattle patients were enrolled and then followed longitudinally. The CDR3 covers 17 residues. Germline CDR1 is LGHDT and CDR2 is YNNKEL (reference sequence). Unmatched junction bases numbered 13, after V lost 2 bases and J lost 7 bases.

The V call is TRBV3-1 (or the pseudogene TRBV3-2), the J call TRBJ2-1; TRBD2 agrees at 8 bases. The sequencing sample was made of peripheral blood. This sequence originates from a man of 80 years or more with COVID-19, enrolled during active disease. The CDR3, as DNA: TGTGCCAGCAGCCAAAGCGGGGGACTAGGGGCCGGTAATGAGCAGTTCTTC. Translated, it gives CASSQSGGLGAGNEQFF.